The 13 T cell receptor beta chains below come from one sample, sequenced in a study of shared clonotypes between healthy human individuals. TCRdb keeps only in-frame clones here, not all; method: immunoSEQ multiplex PCR. This table holds approximately 530,000 clones, about 96% found once. The sample was naive CD4+ T cells sorted from blood. The subset is: CD45RA+ positively selected. These receptors were taken from a woman aged 25-40 years in good health.

J is TRBJ1-3 and V is TRBV6-4; D is unclear. The CDR3 runs to 16 residues. CDR1 is MRHNA and CDR2 is SNTAGT in the germline V gene. Trimming took off 7 bases at V and 0 bases at J, with 16 bases between the two ends. The CDR3 sequence is CASNPPGGSSGNTIYF. As DNA, the CDR3 is TGTGCCAGCAACCCCCCGGGCGGGAGCTCTGGAAACACCATATATTTT.

The V gene is TRBV14, the J gene TRBJ1-1; D might be TRBD1 (5 bases). Trimming shortened V by 1 base and J by 1 base, and 10 bases separated the two germline ends. This CDR3 comprises 15 residues. The germline CDR1 and CDR2 sequences are SGHDN and FVKESK. CDR3 nucleotide sequence: TGTGCCAGCAGCCAAGCGCGGGGCCAGAACACTGAAGCTTTCTTT. Residues: CASSQARGQNTEAFF.

The chain employs TRBV5-1 and TRBJ2-1, with 7 bases identical to TRBD2. The CDR3 extends over 16 amino acids. Germline-derived CDR1 and CDR2 are SGHRS and YFSETQ. With 4 bases clipped from V and 4 bases from J, the junction kept 11 bases outside the gene matches. The CDR3 sequence: CASSLLSSGLYNEQFF. The CDR3 region has the DNA TGCGCCAGCAGCCTGCTGTCTAGCGGCCTATACAATGAGCAGTTCTTC.

The chain links TRBV7-2 to TRBJ2-1, with TRBD2 as a possible D gene (6 bases). V lost 3 bases to trimming and J lost 4 bases, with 10 bases between them. This CDR3 contains 14 residues. In germline, CDR1 is SGHTA, CDR2 FQGNSA. CDR3 in amino acids: CASSFSGTYNEQFF. Written as DNA, the CDR3 is TGTGCCAGCAGCTTTTCCGGGACTTACAATGAGCAGTTCTTC.

CDR3 sequence: CASSRDGNYEQYF. The CDR3 bases are TGCGCCAGCAGCAGGGACGGAAACTACGAGCAGTACTTC. The chain couples TRBV5-1 to TRBJ2-7; D possibly uses TRBD1 or TRBD2 (5 bases each). The CDR3 consists of 13 residues. CDR1 and CDR2 (germline): SGHRS, YFSETQ. V shed 4 bases and J shed 3 bases, with 11 bases lying between them.

The chain combines TRBV30 with TRBJ1-2; tentatively, D is TRBD1 (6 bases). From germline, CDR1 is GTSNPN and CDR2 SVGIG (reference sequence). The V and J ends lost 4 bases and 5 bases respectively, with 26 bases between them. The CDR3 has 17 amino acids. The CDR3 protein is CAWISKTGGRVLYGYTF. As DNA, the CDR3 is TGTGCCTGGATTAGTAAGACAGGTGGAAGGGTTCTATATGGCTACACCTTC.

The chain recombines TRBV5-4 with TRBJ2-5; 9 positions match TRBD1. Germline trimming cut 4 bases from V and 2 bases from J; bases unmatched to any gene: 6. The CDR3 consists of 15 residues. Per the germline V gene, CDR1 is SGHNT and CDR2 is YYREEE (reference sequence). The CDR3 sequence is CASSRGTGKQETQYF. The CDR3 DNA sequence: TGTGCCAGCAGCAGGGGGACAGGGAAACAAGAGACCCAGTACTTC.

J is TRBJ2-7 and V is TRBV10-1; 9 nucleotides line up with TRBD1. The germline gives CDR1 WNHNN, CDR2 SYGVQD (reference sequence). J lost 7 bases, V lost 3 bases, and 4 bases had no gene match. This CDR3 region has 13 residues. CDR3: CASSDATGGEQYF. Here the CDR3 DNA reads TGCGCCAGCAGTGACGCGACAGGGGGGGAGCAGTACTTC.

V gene TRBV5-4 combines with J gene TRBJ2-2; 7 bases align to TRBD1. Germline lookup yields CDR1 SGHNT and CDR2 YYREEE (reference sequence). Trimming cost V 4 bases and J 7 bases; bases outside gene matches: 7. This CDR3 is built from 14 residues. CDR3 protein: CASSTGTVGGELFF. The CDR3, as DNA: TGTGCCAGCAGCACGGGGACAGTGGGCGGGGAGCTGTTTTTT.

The V call is TRBV6-6, the J call TRBJ1-5; D perhaps matches TRBD1 (6 bases). The CDR3 has 14 residues. V was shortened by 4 bases and J by 11 bases, with 18 bases between the two germline ends. Germline CDR1 MNHNY, CDR2 SVGAGI (reference sequence). The CDR3 DNA follows: TGTGCCAGCAGTTTGGACAGCCGTCCCCACACCCAGCATTTT. This codes for CASSLDSRPHTQHF.

The genes are TRBV5-5 and TRBJ2-2; 7 bases align to TRBD1. Trimming at V came to 6 bases and at J to 0 bases, leaving 14 bases not matched to a gene. This CDR3 is 18 amino acids long. CDR1 SGHKS and CDR2 YYEKEE come from the germline V gene (reference sequence). The CDR3 spells CASTLKLGQGANTGELFF. The CDR3 coding sequence is TGTGCCAGCACCCTCAAGTTGGGGCAGGGGGCGAACACCGGGGAGCTGTTTTTT.

Only one count was recorded for this clone. The chain employs TRBV7-9 and TRBJ1-2, with TRBD1 as a possible D gene (6 bases). CDR3 length: 13 residues. CDR1 SEHNR and CDR2 FQNEAQ come from the germline V gene (reference sequence). V was trimmed by 6 bases and J by 2 bases, leaving 10 bases between them. The CDR3, as DNA: TGTGCCAGCAGGTTGACAGGCAACTATGGCTACACCTTC. Residues: CASRLTGNYGYTF.

This chain uses TRBV29-1 with TRBJ1-3; D remains unclear. The V gene's germline CDR1 is SQVTM and CDR2 ANQGSEA. This CDR3 comprises 13 residues. Deletions cut 4 bases from V and 2 bases from J, with 9 bases between. The CDR3 sequence is CSVVTGAGNTIYF. CDR3 in DNA: TGCAGCGTTGTAACCGGGGCTGGAAACACCATATATTTT.